The clone carrying this TCR beta chain has only a few counts. Its antigen is not known. The data belong to a study of regulatory and conventional T cells in RAG deficiency. The CDR3 has 13 amino acids. V gave up 8 bases and J gave up 2 bases; unmatched junction bases: 2. Looked up from germline, CDR1 is SNHLY and CDR2 is FYNNEI. The method was immunoSEQ multiplex PCR; TCRdb's version includes in-frame clones alone and lacks a portion of them. The table shows some 22,000 clones, with 85% to 95% occurring only once. The study's findings and limits: Other subsets showed roughly 10-fold reductions, but Treg unique TCR beta sequences fell about 100-fold in these patients. Shorter CDR3s in all patient subsets; >75% Treg-Tconv overlap in Omenn.

Conventional CD4+ T cells were sorted from blood as CD25-low CD127-high cells. These sequences were also reported in another study, on regulatory T cells. From that paper: The PCR used 52 TRBV and 13 TRBJ primers.

The chain is built from TRBV2 and TRBJ1-5; 8 bases align to TRBD1. The sequencing sample was made of CD4+ T cells sorted from blood. The source of this sequence is a human donor in good health. The CDR3 DNA reads as TGTGCCAGCCGGGGACAGGGCAATCAGCCCCAGCATTTT. Encoded protein: CASRGQGNQPQHF. Supplemented by reference TRBV2 and TRBJ1-5, the full variable domain reads EPEVTQTPSHQVTQMGQEVILRCVPISNHLYFYWYRQILGQKVEFLVSFYNNEISEKSEIFDDQFSVERPDGSNFTLKIRSTKLEDSAMYFCASRGQGNQPQHFGDGTRLSIL.